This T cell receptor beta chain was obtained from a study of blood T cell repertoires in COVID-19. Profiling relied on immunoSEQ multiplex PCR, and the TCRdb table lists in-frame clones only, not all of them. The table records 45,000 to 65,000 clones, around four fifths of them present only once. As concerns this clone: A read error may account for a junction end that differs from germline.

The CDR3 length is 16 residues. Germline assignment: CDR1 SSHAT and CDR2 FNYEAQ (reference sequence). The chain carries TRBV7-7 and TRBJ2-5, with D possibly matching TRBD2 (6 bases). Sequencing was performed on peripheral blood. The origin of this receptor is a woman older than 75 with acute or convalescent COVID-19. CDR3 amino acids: CASSPGSSSGQETQYF. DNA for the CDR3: TGTGCTAGCAGCCCAGGATCAAGTAGCGGCCAAGAGACCCAGTACTTC.